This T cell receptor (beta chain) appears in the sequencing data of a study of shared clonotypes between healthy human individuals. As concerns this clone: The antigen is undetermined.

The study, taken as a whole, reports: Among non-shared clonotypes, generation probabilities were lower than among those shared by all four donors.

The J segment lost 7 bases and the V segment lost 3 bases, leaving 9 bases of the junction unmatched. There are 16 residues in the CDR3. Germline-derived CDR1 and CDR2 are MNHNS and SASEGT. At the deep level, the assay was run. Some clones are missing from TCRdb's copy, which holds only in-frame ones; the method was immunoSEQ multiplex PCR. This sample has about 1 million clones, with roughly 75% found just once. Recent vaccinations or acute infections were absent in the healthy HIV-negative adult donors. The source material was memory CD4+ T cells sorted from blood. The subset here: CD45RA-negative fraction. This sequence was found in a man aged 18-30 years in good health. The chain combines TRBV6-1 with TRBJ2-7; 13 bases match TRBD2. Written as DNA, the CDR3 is TGTGCCAGCAGTGAGCTACTAGCGGGAGGGCCGGTTGAGCAGTACTTC. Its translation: CASSELLAGGPVEQYF.